This T cell receptor beta chain was captured by sequencing in a study of cytomegalovirus exposure and HLA in healthy donors. Study background: The Caucasian-associated ancestry cluster contained 81% of the approximately 400 genotyped donors. Study-wide points: In a later analysis, donors in an Asian-associated ancestry cluster reportedly had fewer N-insertions in productive TCRs than the cohort mean. Upon later analysis, HLA-associated TCR beta chains proved more clonally expanded than other, equally common chains. Analysis was carried out at a later point, and it linked a missense DCLRE1C variant to TCR beta V- and J-gene trimming.

Concerning this clone: The antigen is unknown.

This PCR relied on a set of 60 Vbeta primers and 13 Jbeta primers. Only in-frame clones appear in the TCRdb table, and some are missing; sequencing was by immunoSEQ multiplex PCR. Among 150,000 to 160,000 clones listed, around 84% were seen once. This CDR3 contains 16 residues. Germline V CDR1 and CDR2: LNHNV, YYDKDF (reference sequence). After removal of 0 bases from V and 7 bases from J, the junction contained 5 bases not matched to a gene. This chain uses TRBV15 with TRBJ2-1, with TRBD2 matching 11 bases. The sample comprised PBMCs. This TCR was recovered from a woman younger than 35 in good health and CMV-seronegative. The CDR3, as DNA: TGTGCCACCAGCAGAGATCGCACTAGCGGGGGTAATGAGCAGTTCTTC. Protein: CATSRDRTSGGNEQFF.